This passage covers 15 T cell receptor beta chains from one sample sequenced in a study of OX40 agonist ivuxolimab in advanced cancers. Profiled with immunoSEQ multiplex PCR; TCRdb holds only in-frame clones, not every one. Among nearly 90,000 clones, just under 90% were seen once, and the ten largest hold 1.5% to 2%. Sequencing used CD4+ or CD8+ T cells sorted from blood, obtained in a trial of the OX40 agonist ivuxolimab. These receptors came from an adult with an advanced solid tumor such as melanoma, head and neck, liver or kidney cancer.

This rearrangement joins TRBV7-2 to TRBJ2-7; 8 positions match TRBD1. V lost 8 bases to trimming and J lost 1 base; unmatched junction nucleotides: 4. The CDR3 totals 13 residues. In germline, CDR1 is SGHTA, CDR2 FQGNSA. CDR3 DNA: TGTGCCAGCCCAGGGGGCGCATCCTACGAGCAGTACTTC. Residues: CASPGGASYEQYF. The variable domain in full, completed from reference TRBV7-2 and TRBJ2-7, reads GAGVSQSPSNKVTEKGKDVELRCDPISGHTALYWYRQSLGQGLEFLIYFQGNSAPDKSGLPSDRFSAERTGGSVSTLTIQRTQQEDSAVYLCASPGGASYEQYFGPGTRLTVT.

The V gene is TRBV10-2, the J gene TRBJ2-5; no firm D call. There are 12 residues in the CDR3. Germline CDR1 WSHSY, CDR2 SAAADI. V shed 10 bases and J shed 7 bases, with 16 bases lying between them. For the CDR3, the DNA is TGCGCCATTGCCGGGCCGAAGGGGACCCAGTACTTC. Protein sequence: CAIAGPKGTQYF.

As to this clone: Other nucleotide sequences from this sample produce the same CDR3. The chain is built from TRBV27 and TRBJ2-5, with 9 bases fitting TRBD1. Germline V gene data show CDR1 as MNHEY and CDR2 as SMNVEV (reference sequence). The V gene end was trimmed by 0 bases and the J gene end by 3 bases; junction bases not matched to a gene: 2. CDR3 length: 15 amino acids. CDR3 amino acids: CASSLSGTGKETQYF. CDR3 sequence (DNA): TGTGCCAGCAGTTTATCAGGGACAGGGAAAGAGACCCAGTACTTC.

V and J are TRBV18 and TRBJ2-3; 8 bases map to TRBD2. After removal of 4 bases from V and 5 bases from J, the junction contained 5 bases not matched to a gene. The CDR3 runs 14 residues. Germline V gives CDR1 KGHSH, CDR2 LQKENI. This CDR3 reads CASSRGSGRDTQYF. For the CDR3, the DNA is TGTGCCAGCTCACGAGGGAGCGGGAGAGATACGCAGTATTTT.

The chain couples TRBV7-9 to TRBJ2-5; D perhaps matches TRBD2 (5 bases). The CDR3 spans 13 residues. Trimming shortened V by 3 bases and J by 9 bases, and 14 bases separated the two germline ends. Germline CDR1 reads SEHNR; CDR2 reads FQNEAQ (reference sequence). The chain's CDR3 is CASSFGLQTAQYF. The CDR3 DNA sequence: TGTGCCAGCAGCTTTGGACTCCAGACGGCCCAGTACTTC.

The chain couples TRBV7-3 to TRBJ2-3; tentatively, D is TRBD1 or TRBD2 (5 bases each). The CDR3 length is 17 residues. The V gene's germline CDR1 is SGHTA and CDR2 FQGTGA. V was trimmed by 5 bases and J by 3 bases, leaving 21 bases between them. This chain's CDR3 is CASSPQRTSRGTDTQYF. The CDR3 nucleotides are TGTGCCAGCAGCCCACAGAGGACGTCGAGGGGTACAGATACGCAGTATTTT.

This chain uses TRBV6-1 with TRBJ2-3; 9 bases are a match to TRBD2. In germline, CDR1 is MNHNS, CDR2 SASEGT. CDR3 size: 14 residues. V was clipped by 5 bases and J by 4 bases; unmatched bases: 4. CDR3 protein: CASSLRGGADTQYF. DNA for the CDR3: TGTGCCAGCAGTCTGCGGGGGGGGGCAGATACGCAGTATTTT.

V gene TRBV5-1 combines with J gene TRBJ2-7; 10 nucleotides match TRBD1. The ends lost 4 bases at V and 3 bases at J; junction bases unmatched: 1. The CDR3 has 13 amino acids. Germline V gene sequence: CDR1 SGHRS, CDR2 YFSETQ. As DNA, the CDR3 is TGCGCCAGCAGCCGGGACAGGGGCTACGAGCAGTACTTC. It specifies CASSRDRGYEQYF.

The CDR3 loop is CASSVGGGSRTGELFF. The CDR3 nucleotides are TGTGCCAGCAGCGTAGGAGGGGGAAGTAGGACCGGGGAGCTGTTTTTT. This sequence joins TRBV9 and TRBJ2-2, with D possibly matching TRBD1 (6 bases). CDR1 is SGDLS and CDR2 is YYNGEE in the germline V gene. Trimming stripped 0 bases from V and 5 bases from J, with 14 bases between. The CDR3 loop spans 16 amino acids.

This clone was seen just once. Other DNA sequences from this sample encode an identical CDR3 as well. The V gene is TRBV7-2, the J gene TRBJ2-5, with 9 bases that match TRBD1. V lost 4 bases and J lost 5; bases outside the gene matches: 2. CDR1 and CDR2 (germline): SGHTA, FQGNSA. The CDR3 spans 13 residues. In DNA form, the CDR3 reads TGTGCCAGCAGCTCGGACAGGGGCGAGACCCAGTACTTC. Protein: CASSSDRGETQYF.

The CDR3 nucleotides read TGTGCCAGCAGCTTATCGATGGTGGGGGAGCAGTTCTTC. Its translation: CASSLSMVGEQFF. The chain is built from TRBV5-6 and TRBJ2-1; D unresolved. Germline-derived CDR1 and CDR2 are SGHDT and YYEEEE. Trimming cost V 2 bases and J 10 bases, with 13 bases left between them. CDR3 length: 13 residues.

The J gene is TRBJ2-7, the V gene TRBV27; maybe TRBD1 (5 bases). Germline V CDR1 and CDR2: MNHEY, SMNVEV (reference sequence). The length of the CDR3 is 15 residues. V lost 1 base, J lost 0 bases, and 10 bases lay in between. In DNA form, the CDR3 reads TGTGCCAGCAGTTTATGGGCAGGGAACTCCTACGAGCAGTACTTC. Protein sequence: CASSLWAGNSYEQYF.

This clone was found once. The genes are TRBV5-1 and TRBJ2-6; D unresolved. V lost 0 bases and J lost 1, with 14 bases in between. There are 18 residues in the CDR3. CDR1 SGHRS and CDR2 YFSETQ come from the germline V gene. CDR3 in amino acids: CASSLDTSRSSGANVLTF. DNA for the CDR3: TGCGCCAGCAGCTTGGACACCTCCCGCTCGTCTGGGGCCAACGTCCTGACTTTC.

V and J are TRBV19 and TRBJ1-1, with TRBD1 as a possible D gene (6 bases). Trimming cost V 5 bases and J 1 base, with 11 bases left between them. CDR1 LNHDA and CDR2 SQIVND come from the germline V gene (reference sequence). This CDR3 contains 14 residues. CDR3 protein: CASSRGPANTEAFF. The CDR3 DNA reads TGTGCCAGTAGTCGGGGGCCGGCGAACACTGAAGCTTTCTTT.

This rearrangement joins TRBV7-3 to TRBJ2-1, with TRBD2 matching 10 bases. The J segment lost 7 bases and the V segment lost 5 bases, leaving 14 bases of the junction unmatched. The germline gives CDR1 SGHTA, CDR2 FQGTGA. The CDR3 has 17 amino acids. The CDR3 nucleotides are TGTGCCAGCAGCCCCCGGGCTAGCGGGGGAAAAAGGAATGAGCAGTTCTTC. Protein product: CASSPRASGGKRNEQFF. Drawing the rest from reference TRBV7-3 and TRBJ2-1, the complete variable domain is GAGVSQTPSNKVTEKGKYVELRCDPISGHTALYWYRQSLGQGPEFLIYFQGTGAADDSGLPNDRFFAVRPEGSVSTLKIQRTERGDSAVYLCASSPRASGGKRNEQFFGPGTRLTVL.